What follows are 9 T cell receptor beta chains derived from one specimen sequenced in a study of regulatory T cells in long-lasting Graves disease. Time point in this sample: newly diagnosed GD, antithyroid drugs for less than 3 months. RNA isolated from PBMCs was used to make the TCR library. To make TCR beta libraries, researchers used iRepertoire HTBI primers and Arm-PCR of CDR3 regions. One entry per CDR3 protein results from TCRdb running MiXCR on the multiplex PCR reads. Among some 250,000 distinct CDR3 sequences listed, about 20% were seen once. These data were also filed under a second study, of T cells in Graves' hyperthyroidism and ophthalmopathy.

The source material was peripheral blood mononuclear cells (PBMCs), sampled at new diagnosis, from a patient treated with antithyroid drugs. These receptors all come from a woman aged 25 to 45 with Graves disease.

This clonotype has a handful of counts. The chain joins TRBV6-2 or TRBV6-3 to TRBJ2-7, with D possibly TRBD2 on 6 matching bases. Germline-derived CDR1 and CDR2 are MNHEY and SVGEGT. Trimming pared 2 bases from V and 0 bases from J, leaving 11 bases between. CDR3 size: 15 residues. Here the CDR3 DNA reads TGTGCCAGCAGTTACGGGGGGTCTCTCTCCTACGAGCAGTACTTC. Translation: CASSYGGSLSYEQYF.

The sample holds many counts of this clonotype. The J gene is TRBJ2-1, the V gene TRBV7-8; D not certain. Between the trimmed V and J ends, which lost 5 bases and 10 bases, there was a span of 12 bases. This CDR3 contains 12 residues. Per germline, CDR1 SGHVS and CDR2 FQNEAQ. The CDR3 protein is CASSQMGKEQFF. The CDR3 DNA reads as TGTGCCAGCAGCCAGATGGGGAAGGAGCAGTTCTTC.

The chain joins TRBV5-1 to TRBJ2-1, with 10 bases matching TRBD2. This CDR3 is 17 amino acids long. V gave up 4 bases and J gave up 8 bases; unmatched junction bases: 15. CDR1 and CDR2 from the germline V gene are SGHRS and YFSETQ. CDR3 nucleotides: TGCGCCAGCAGCCCCCCCGCTGGGCTAGCGGGAGTCGATGAGCAGTTCTTC. Protein product: CASSPPAGLAGVDEQFF.

Many counts were recorded for this clonotype. The rearrangement joins TRBV29-1 to TRBJ2-5; 11 bases are a match to TRBD2. Germline CDR1 reads SQVTM; CDR2 reads ANQGSEA. This CDR3 comprises 14 residues. The CDR3 nucleotides are TGCACCTGTAGCGGGGGGGCCGGAGAAGAGACCCAGTACTTC. It codes for CTCSGGAGEETQYF.

In regard to this clonotype: A single base separates this from a much larger clone, so it may be a read error. The V call is TRBV9, the J call TRBJ1-1, with 9 bases matching TRBD1. The CDR3 runs to 16 residues. The trim removed 1 base at V and 4 bases at J, leaving 8 bases unmatched. Germline loops: CDR1 SGDLS, CDR2 YYNGEE. The chain's CDR3 is CASSVIRQGVCTEAFF. The CDR3 region has the DNA TGTGCCAGCAGCGTAATCAGACAGGGGGTTTGCACTGAAGCTTTCTTT.

This clonotype was seen repeatedly, ten times or more. The J gene is TRBJ1-1, the V gene TRBV13; no clear D gene. V lost 3 bases, J lost 4 bases, and 12 bases lay in between. The CDR3 sequence is 14 residues long. CDR1 and CDR2 (germline): PRHDT, FYEKMQ (reference sequence). As DNA, the CDR3 is TGTGCCAGCAGCTTGGCTCGGGATGGCACTGAAGCTTTCTTT. Translation gives CASSLARDGTEAFF.

This clonotype was seen only a few times. The chain recombines TRBV19 with TRBJ1-2; no definite D call. This CDR3 has 13 residues. V shed 4 bases and J shed 5 bases, with 11 bases lying between them. Germline CDR1 reads LNHDA; CDR2 reads SQIVND (reference sequence). In DNA form, the CDR3 reads TGTGCCAGTAGTACGGTTCCCGATTATGGCTACACCTTC. Its protein is CASSTVPDYGYTF.

The table lists this clonotype with a few counts. Since a much larger clone is just one base distant, this may be a read error. This chain links TRBV6-5 with TRBJ1-1; maybe TRBD1 (5 bases). The CDR3 has 15 amino acids. Trimming took 6 bases from V and 0 from J, leaving 14 bases between them. Looked up from germline, CDR1 is MNHEY and CDR2 is SVGAGI. The CDR3 DNA follows: TGTGCCAGCAGGTACCGGGGGGAACTGAACACTGAAGCTTTCTTT. This encodes CASRYRGELNTEAFF.

This clonotype occurred many times. J is TRBJ2-5 and V is TRBV6-1; D may correspond to TRBD1 or TRBD2 (6 bases each). This CDR3 spans 14 amino acids. CDR1 and CDR2 from the germline V gene are MNHNS and SASEGT. V was cut by 6 bases and J by 4 bases, with 15 bases left in between. The CDR3 DNA sequence: TGTGCCAGCAGCCGTCGAGGGGGAGGAGAGACCCAGTACTTC. This encodes CASSRRGGGETQYF.